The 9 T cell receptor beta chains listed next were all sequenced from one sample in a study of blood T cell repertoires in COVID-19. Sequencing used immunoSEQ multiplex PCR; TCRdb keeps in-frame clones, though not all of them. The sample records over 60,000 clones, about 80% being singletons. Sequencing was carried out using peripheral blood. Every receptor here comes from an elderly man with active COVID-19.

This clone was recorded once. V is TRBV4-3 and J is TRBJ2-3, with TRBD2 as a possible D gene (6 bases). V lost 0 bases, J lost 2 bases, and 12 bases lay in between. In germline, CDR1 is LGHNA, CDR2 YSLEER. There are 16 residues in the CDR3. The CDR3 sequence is CASSQEYSGFTDTQYF. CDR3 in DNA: TGCGCCAGCAGCCAAGAGTACAGCGGGTTCACAGATACGCAGTATTTT.

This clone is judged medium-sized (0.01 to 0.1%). The CDR3 sequence is CASSGGVSNEKLFF. Here the CDR3 DNA reads TGCGCCAGCAGCGGAGGGGTTAGCAATGAAAAACTGTTTTTT. This rearrangement joins TRBV4-1 to TRBJ1-4, with D maybe TRBD1 (5 bases). Germline loops: CDR1 MGHRA, CDR2 YSYEKL. The CDR3 is 14 residues long. V lost 5 bases, J lost 5 bases, and 12 bases lay in between.

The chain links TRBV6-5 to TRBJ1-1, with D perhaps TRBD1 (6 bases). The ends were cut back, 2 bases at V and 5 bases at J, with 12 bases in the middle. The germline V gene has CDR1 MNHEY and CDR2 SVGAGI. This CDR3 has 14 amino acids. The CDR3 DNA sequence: TGTGCCAGCAGTTACACGCAGGGGCGGACTGAAGCTTTCTTT. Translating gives CASSYTQGRTEAFF.

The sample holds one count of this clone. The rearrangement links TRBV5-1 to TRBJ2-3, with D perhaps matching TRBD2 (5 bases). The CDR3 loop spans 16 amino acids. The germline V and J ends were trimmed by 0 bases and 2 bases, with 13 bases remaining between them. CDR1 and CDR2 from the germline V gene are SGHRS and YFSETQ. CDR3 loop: CASSLGDGMSTDTQYF. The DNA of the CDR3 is TGCGCCAGCAGCTTGGGAGACGGGATGTCCACAGATACGCAGTATTTT.

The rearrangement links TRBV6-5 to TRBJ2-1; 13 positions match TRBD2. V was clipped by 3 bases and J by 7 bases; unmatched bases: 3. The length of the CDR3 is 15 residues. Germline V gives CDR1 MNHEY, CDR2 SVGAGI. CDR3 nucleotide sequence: TGTGCCAGCAGTTATGCGGGACTAGCGGGAAATGAGCAGTTCTTC. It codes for CASSYAGLAGNEQFF.

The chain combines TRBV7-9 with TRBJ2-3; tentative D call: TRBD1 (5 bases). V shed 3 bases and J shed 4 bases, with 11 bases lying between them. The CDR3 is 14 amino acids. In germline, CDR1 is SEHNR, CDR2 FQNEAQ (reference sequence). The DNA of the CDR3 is TGTGCCAGCAGCTTGGGGCAGGGCGCAGATACGCAGTATTTT. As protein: CASSLGQGADTQYF. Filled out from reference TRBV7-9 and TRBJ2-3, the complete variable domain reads DTGVSQNPRHKITKRGQNVTFRCDPISEHNRLYWYRQTLGQGPEFLTYFQNEAQLEKSRLLSDRFSAERPKGSFSTLEIQRTEQGDSAMYLCASSLGQGADTQYFGPGTRLTVL.

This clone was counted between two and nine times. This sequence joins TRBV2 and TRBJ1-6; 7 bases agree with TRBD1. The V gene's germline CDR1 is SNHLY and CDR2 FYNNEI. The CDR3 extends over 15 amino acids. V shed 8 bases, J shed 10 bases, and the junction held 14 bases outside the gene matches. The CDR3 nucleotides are TGTGCCAGCCTGATAGAGGGGGCTCGGGGATCACCCCTCCACTTT. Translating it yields CASLIEGARGSPLHF. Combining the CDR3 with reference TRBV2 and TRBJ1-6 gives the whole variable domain EPEVTQTPSHQVTQMGQEVILRCVPISNHLYFYWYRQILGQKVEFLVSFYNNEISEKSEIFDDQFSVERPDGSNFTLKIRSTKLEDSAMYFCASLIEGARGSPLHFGNGTRLTVT.

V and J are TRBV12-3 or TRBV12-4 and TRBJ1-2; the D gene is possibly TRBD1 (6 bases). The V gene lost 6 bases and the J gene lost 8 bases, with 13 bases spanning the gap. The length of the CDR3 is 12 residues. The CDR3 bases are TGTGCCAGCAGACAGGGTTGGGGAGGCTACACCTTC. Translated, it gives CASRQGWGGYTF.

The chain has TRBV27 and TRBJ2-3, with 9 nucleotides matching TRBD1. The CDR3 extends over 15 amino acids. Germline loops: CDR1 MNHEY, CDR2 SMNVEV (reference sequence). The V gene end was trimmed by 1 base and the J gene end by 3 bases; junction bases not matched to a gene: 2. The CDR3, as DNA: TGTGCCAGCAGTTTATTGGGACAGGGAACAGATACGCAGTATTTT. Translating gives CASSLLGQGTDTQYF.